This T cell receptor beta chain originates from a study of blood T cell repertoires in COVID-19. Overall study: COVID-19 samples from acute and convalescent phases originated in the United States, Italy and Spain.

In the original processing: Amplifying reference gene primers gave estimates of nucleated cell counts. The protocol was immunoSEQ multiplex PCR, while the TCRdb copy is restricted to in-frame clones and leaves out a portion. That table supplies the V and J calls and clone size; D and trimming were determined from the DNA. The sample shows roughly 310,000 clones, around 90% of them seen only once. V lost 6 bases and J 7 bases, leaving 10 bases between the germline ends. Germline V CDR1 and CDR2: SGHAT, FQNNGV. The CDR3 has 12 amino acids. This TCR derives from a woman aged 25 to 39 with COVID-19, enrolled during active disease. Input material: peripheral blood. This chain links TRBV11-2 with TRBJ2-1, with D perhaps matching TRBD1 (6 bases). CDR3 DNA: TGTGCCAGCAGATTACAGGGAAATGAGCAGTTCTTC. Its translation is CASRLQGNEQFF.